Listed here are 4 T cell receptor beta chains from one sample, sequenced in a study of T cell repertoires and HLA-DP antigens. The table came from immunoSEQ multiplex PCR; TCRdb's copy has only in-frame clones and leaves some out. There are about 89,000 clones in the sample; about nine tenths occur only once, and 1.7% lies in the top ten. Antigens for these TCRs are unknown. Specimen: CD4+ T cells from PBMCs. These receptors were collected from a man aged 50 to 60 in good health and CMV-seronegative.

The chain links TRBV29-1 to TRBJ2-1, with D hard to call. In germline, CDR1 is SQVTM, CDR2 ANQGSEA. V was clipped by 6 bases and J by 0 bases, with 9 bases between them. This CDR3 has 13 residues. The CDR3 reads CSVAASSYNEQFF. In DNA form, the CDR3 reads TGCAGCGTGGCAGCCAGCTCCTACAATGAGCAGTTCTTC.

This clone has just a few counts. The CDR3 DNA is TGTGCCACCGCTAGGCAAAACATTCAGTACTTC. This sequence encodes CATARQNIQYF. The chain uses TRBV27 and TRBJ2-4; D not certain. V was cut by 10 bases and J by 5 bases, with 9 bases left in between. The length of the CDR3 is 11 residues. Germline CDR1 and CDR2: MNHEY and SMNVEV (reference sequence).

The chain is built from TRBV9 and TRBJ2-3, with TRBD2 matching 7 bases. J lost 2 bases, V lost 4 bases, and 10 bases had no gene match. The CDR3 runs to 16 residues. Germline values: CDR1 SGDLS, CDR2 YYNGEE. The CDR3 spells CASSKTGTNPTDTQYF. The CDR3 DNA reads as TGTGCCAGCAGCAAGACCGGGACTAACCCCACAGATACGCAGTATTTT. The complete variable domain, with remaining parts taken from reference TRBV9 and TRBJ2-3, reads DSGVTQTPKHLITATGQRVTLRCSPRSGDLSVYWYQQSLDQGLQFLIQYYNGEERAKGNILERFSAQQFPDLHSELNLSSLELGDSALYFCASSKTGTNPTDTQYFGPGTRLTVL.

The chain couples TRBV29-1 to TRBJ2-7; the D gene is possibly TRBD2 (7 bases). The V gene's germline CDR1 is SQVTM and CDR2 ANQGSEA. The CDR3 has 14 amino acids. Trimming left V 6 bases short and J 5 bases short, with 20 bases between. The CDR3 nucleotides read TGCAGCGTCTCCCTGGGGGGGGCACCACACGAGCAGTACTTC. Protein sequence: CSVSLGGAPHEQYF.